The 9 T cell receptor beta chains reported below all come from one sample, sequenced in a study of blood T cell repertoires in COVID-19. The table came from immunoSEQ multiplex PCR; TCRdb's copy has only in-frame clones and leaves some out. Seen here are about 210,000 clones, 92% observed once, and the top ten hold approximately 1.2%. The specimen was peripheral blood. The source of these receptors is a man aged 25 to 45 with acute or convalescent COVID-19.

J is TRBJ1-3 and V is TRBV5-5; TRBD1 aligns across 8 bases. Germline CDR1 reads SGHKS; CDR2 reads YYEKEE (reference sequence). CDR3 length: 14 residues. V shed 4 bases, J shed 4 bases, and the junction held 4 bases outside the gene matches. The CDR3: CASSDNRGGNTIYF. The CDR3 DNA reads as TGTGCCAGCAGCGATAACAGGGGGGGAAACACCATATATTTT.

V and J are TRBV7-9 and TRBJ2-2; D is possibly TRBD2 (6 bases). This CDR3 has 14 residues. CDR1 and CDR2 (germline): SEHNR, FQNEAQ (reference sequence). V was pared by 8 bases and J by 0 bases, with 10 bases between. Here the CDR3 reads CASGSGANTGELFF. CDR3 nucleotide sequence: TGTGCCAGCGGGTCGGGGGCGAACACCGGGGAGCTGTTTTTT. The whole variable domain, filled in from reference TRBV7-9 and TRBJ2-2, reads DTGVSQNPRHKITKRGQNVTFRCDPISEHNRLYWYRQTLGQGPEFLTYFQNEAQLEKSRLLSDRFSAERPKGSFSTLEIQRTEQGDSAMYLCASGSGANTGELFFGEGSRLTVL.

This chain links TRBV19 with TRBJ1-6; the D is unclear. CDR3 length equals 15 residues. Germline values: CDR1 LNHDA, CDR2 SQIVND (reference sequence). The V gene lost 5 bases and the J gene lost 8 bases, with 16 bases spanning the gap. Here the CDR3 DNA reads TGTGCCAGTAGTCCCCAGACATTGCCCCATTCACCCCTCCACTTT. It specifies CASSPQTLPHSPLHF.

This clone was seen just once. The V gene is TRBV7-2, the J gene TRBJ2-7, with a tentative D call TRBD2 (6 bases). With 3 bases removed from V and 2 bases from J, the gap between germline ends came to 14 bases. Looked up from germline, CDR1 is SGHTA and CDR2 is FQGNSA. The CDR3 sequence is 15 residues long. CDR3: CASSLTRALTYEQYF. The CDR3 DNA sequence: TGTGCCAGCAGCTTGACTAGAGCCCTCACCTACGAGCAGTACTTC.

The rearrangement uses TRBV21-1 and TRBJ2-3; the table's D call of TRBD2 was not tested on the DNA. TRBV21-1 is reported as a pseudogene. This CDR3 has 18 amino acids. The CDR3 spells CASSHTSGRECGTDTQYF. The DNA of the CDR3 is TGTGCCAGCAGCCACACTAGCGGGAGGGAGTGTGGCACAGATACGCAGTATTTT.

J is TRBJ2-5 and V is TRBV10-1, with 8 bases aligning to TRBD2. This CDR3 region has 13 residues. Germline values: CDR1 WNHNN, CDR2 SYGVQD (reference sequence). Trimming removed 9 bases from V and 3 bases from J; junction bases left unmatched: 6. DNA of the CDR3: TGCGCCAGTTCTAGCGGGCCAAAAGAGACCCAGTACTTC. The encoded protein is CASSSGPKETQYF.

J is TRBJ1-3 and V is TRBV3-1 (or the pseudogene TRBV3-2); 8 bases are a match to TRBD1. CDR1 LGHDT and CDR2 YNNKEL come from the germline V gene (reference sequence). This CDR3 comprises 16 residues. The ends lost 4 bases at V and 0 bases at J; junction bases unmatched: 5. CDR3 sequence reads: CASSLGQANSGNTIYF. The CDR3 nucleotides are TGTGCCAGCAGCCTGGGACAGGCTAACTCTGGAAACACCATATATTTT.

The chain combines TRBV13 with TRBJ2-7; 8 bases line up with TRBD1. CDR1 PRHDT and CDR2 FYEKMQ come from the germline V gene (reference sequence). V lost 1 base, J lost 0 bases, and 5 bases stayed unmatched. The CDR3 covers 16 residues. CDR3 sequence: CASSLARDRSSYEQYF. CDR3 nucleotide sequence: TGTGCCAGCAGCTTAGCTCGGGACAGGAGCTCCTACGAGCAGTACTTC.

The gene calls are TRBV10-3 and TRBJ1-4; perhaps TRBD1 as D (6 bases). The V gene's germline CDR1 is ENHRY and CDR2 SYGVKD. The V and J ends lost 10 bases and 4 bases respectively, with 13 bases between them. The CDR3 extends over 13 amino acids. The CDR3 here is CATGQYLNEKLFF. DNA for the CDR3: TGTGCCACTGGACAGTACCTTAATGAAAAACTGTTTTTT.